Listed below are T cell receptor beta chains from one sample, sequenced in a study of cytomegalovirus exposure and HLA in healthy donors. The data were produced by immunoSEQ multiplex PCR, yet TCRdb's version contains in-frame clones alone and is incomplete. The data show under 150,000 clones, around three quarters seen once. The sample was PBMCs. These receptors all stem from a woman aged 50 to 60 in good health and CMV-seronegative. The CDR3 runs from the conserved cysteine through the conserved F or W. Each record gives: V gene, D gene, clone size, J gene, CDR3 DNA, CDR3 protein. D genes are given only for firm matches. Expanded clones get a size class; other rows say once, few or many, or leave the size out.

v_gene: TRBV27
d_gene: .
abundance: few
j_gene: TRBJ1-1
CDR3nt: TGTGCCAGCAGGGTGGGAACAGGAGGGACTGAAGCTTTCTTT
CDR3aa: CASRVGTGGTEAFF

v_gene: TRBV7-3
d_gene: TRBD2
abundance: .
j_gene: TRBJ2-7
CDR3nt: TGTGCCAGCAGCCTTGGTGGGCGGGGGAGCTCCTACGAGCAGTACTTC
CDR3aa: CASSLGGRGSSYEQYF

v_gene: TRBV30
d_gene: TRBD1
abundance: .
j_gene: TRBJ1-2
CDR3nt: TGTGCCTGGAGTATGGACAGGGGCTATGGCTACACCTTC
CDR3aa: CAWSMDRGYGYTF

v_gene: TRBV7-9
d_gene: .
abundance: .
j_gene: TRBJ1-4
CDR3nt: TGTGCCAGCAGCTTAAGGGTACAGGGAGACGAAAAACTGTTTTTT
CDR3aa: CASSLRVQGDEKLFF

v_gene: TRBV6-5
d_gene: .
abundance: once
j_gene: TRBJ2-5
CDR3nt: TGTGCCAGCAGTTTCTCCGGGGAGACCCAGTACTTC
CDR3aa: CASSFSGETQYF

v_gene: TRBV7-8
d_gene: TRBD1
abundance: .
j_gene: TRBJ1-1
CDR3nt: TGTGCCAGCAGCTTATCGCTGAGGACAGGGGAAAACGCTGAAGCTTTCTTT
CDR3aa: CASSLSLRTGENAEAFF

v_gene: TRBV6-5
d_gene: TRBD2
abundance: .
j_gene: TRBJ2-7
CDR3nt: TGTGCCAGCAGACATCTAGCGGGAGGAGGGGACGAGCAGTACTTC
CDR3aa: CASRHLAGGGDEQYF

v_gene: TRBV28
d_gene: .
abundance: .
j_gene: TRBJ1-2
CDR3nt: TGTGCCAGCAGTTTAAAGGGGGGGGCGCACTATGGCTACACCTTC
CDR3aa: CASSLKGGAHYGYTF

v_gene: TRBV4-3
d_gene: .
abundance: few
j_gene: TRBJ2-5
CDR3nt: TGCGCCAGCAGCCAAGGGTCGGCAGGGGCCCAAGAGACCCAGTACTTC
CDR3aa: CASSQGSAGAQETQYF

v_gene: TRBV19
d_gene: TRBD1
abundance: .
j_gene: TRBJ1-1
CDR3nt: TGTGCCAGTGGACAGGGGGCCTTCGGTGAAGCTTTCTTT
CDR3aa: CASGQGAFGEAFF

v_gene: TRBV7-9
d_gene: .
abundance: .
j_gene: TRBJ2-5
CDR3nt: TGTGCCAGCAGCTCTCTGTCTTCGCGGGGGACCCAGTACTTC
CDR3aa: CASSSLSSRGTQYF

v_gene: TRBV13
d_gene: .
abundance: few
j_gene: TRBJ1-1
CDR3nt: TGTGCCAGCAGCTTATTGGCAGGCGGAGGGTCAGCTTTCTTT
CDR3aa: CASSLLAGGGSAFF

v_gene: TRBV25-1
d_gene: TRBD1
abundance: .
j_gene: TRBJ1-1
CDR3nt: TGTGCCAGCAGAGGGACAGGACAGGGGGCTGAAGCTTTCTTT
CDR3aa: CASRGTGQGAEAFF

v_gene: TRBV7-2
d_gene: .
abundance: .
j_gene: TRBJ2-1
CDR3nt: TGTGCCAGCAGCTTCGCGGCCTACAATGAGCAGTTCTTC
CDR3aa: CASSFAAYNEQFF

v_gene: TRBV29-1
d_gene: .
abundance: .
j_gene: TRBJ2-2
CDR3nt: TGCAGCGTTGTTTTCAGGGGAAACACCGGGGAGCTGTTTTTT
CDR3aa: CSVVFRGNTGELFF

v_gene: TRBV7-6
d_gene: .
abundance: .
j_gene: TRBJ2-5
CDR3nt: TGTGCCAGCAGCAGTAGCGGTAAAGAGACCCAGTACTTC
CDR3aa: CASSSSGKETQYF

v_gene: TRBV19
d_gene: TRBD2
abundance: .
j_gene: TRBJ2-5
CDR3nt: TGTGCCAGTAGTAGGTGGCTAGCGGGAGGGCCAGGGGAGACCCAGTACTTC
CDR3aa: CASSRWLAGGPGETQYF

v_gene: TRBV19
d_gene: TRBD1
abundance: .
j_gene: TRBJ2-1
CDR3nt: TGTGCCAGTAGCAGGACAGGGGGCAGGGATGAGCAGTTCTTC
CDR3aa: CASSRTGGRDEQFF

v_gene: TRBV7-9
d_gene: TRBD1
abundance: .
j_gene: TRBJ1-1
CDR3nt: TGTGCCAGCAGACTAGAGTGGGGGAACAGGGGAATGGTAGACACTGAAGCTTTCTTT
CDR3aa: CASRLEWGNRGMVDTEAFF

v_gene: TRBV28
d_gene: TRBD1
abundance: .
j_gene: TRBJ1-1
CDR3nt: TGTGCCAGCAGTTTCTGGGACAGGGTGAAGAACACTGAAGCTTTCTTT
CDR3aa: CASSFWDRVKNTEAFF

v_gene: TRBV7-9
d_gene: .
abundance: .
j_gene: TRBJ1-5
CDR3nt: TGTGCCAGCAGCTTACAGGGTAATCAGCCCCAGCATTTT
CDR3aa: CASSLQGNQPQHF

v_gene: TRBV5-1
d_gene: .
abundance: few
j_gene: TRBJ2-1
CDR3nt: TGCGCCAGCAGCTTGTATGATGAGCAGTTCTTC
CDR3aa: CASSLYDEQFF

v_gene: TRBV5-1
d_gene: .
abundance: .
j_gene: TRBJ1-1
CDR3nt: TGCGCCAGCAGCTTGGCTGGGGGCGCAGGCACTGAAGCTTTCTTT
CDR3aa: CASSLAGGAGTEAFF

v_gene: TRBV6-5
d_gene: .
abundance: .
j_gene: TRBJ2-5
CDR3nt: TGTGCCAGCAGTTACCGTACTAGCTCCCAAGAGACCCAGTACTTC
CDR3aa: CASSYRTSSQETQYF

v_gene: TRBV29-1
d_gene: .
abundance: .
j_gene: TRBJ2-5
CDR3nt: TGCAGCGTGGAGGGGTACCAAGAGACCCAGTACTTC
CDR3aa: CSVEGYQETQYF

v_gene: TRBV5-1
d_gene: TRBD2
abundance: .
j_gene: TRBJ2-3
CDR3nt: TGCGCCAGCAGCCCGGGACTAGCGGGAGCGGCAGATACGCAGTATTTT
CDR3aa: CASSPGLAGAADTQYF

v_gene: TRBV5-8
d_gene: TRBD2
abundance: .
j_gene: TRBJ2-1
CDR3nt: TGTGCCAGCAGGCTGGCGGGAGGGGGGAATGAGCAGTTCTTC
CDR3aa: CASRLAGGGNEQFF

v_gene: TRBV6-1
d_gene: .
abundance: .
j_gene: TRBJ1-1
CDR3nt: TGTGCCAGCAGTGAAGGGGTCCGGTCAGGAACTGAAGCTTTCTTT
CDR3aa: CASSEGVRSGTEAFF

v_gene: TRBV29-1
d_gene: .
abundance: .
j_gene: TRBJ1-3
CDR3nt: TGCAGCGTTGGAGAGGGGGGTCAGCCTGGAAACACCATATATTTT
CDR3aa: CSVGEGGQPGNTIYF

v_gene: TRBV10-3
d_gene: .
abundance: once
j_gene: TRBJ1-1
CDR3nt: TGTGCCATCCTGGGTAGGGGATCAACTGAAGCTTTCTTT
CDR3aa: CAILGRGSTEAFF

v_gene: TRBV5-1
d_gene: TRBD1
abundance: once
j_gene: TRBJ1-1
CDR3nt: TGCGCCAGCAGCTTTGGGGGACAGGGGATTTCTGAAGCTTTCTTT
CDR3aa: CASSFGGQGISEAFF

v_gene: TRBV28
d_gene: .
abundance: .
j_gene: TRBJ2-2
CDR3nt: TGTGCCAGTCGACCCCAGAGGATACTGAACACCGGGGAGCTGTTTTTT
CDR3aa: CASRPQRILNTGELFF

v_gene: TRBV19
d_gene: TRBD2
abundance: few
j_gene: TRBJ2-1
CDR3nt: TGTGCCAGTAGTATTATAGCGGGGGTTTACAATGAGCAGTTCTTC
CDR3aa: CASSIIAGVYNEQFF

v_gene: TRBV5-1
d_gene: TRBD1
abundance: .
j_gene: TRBJ1-2
CDR3nt: TGCGCCAGCAGCAGGGACAGGGTTTTTGGCTACACCTTC
CDR3aa: CASSRDRVFGYTF

v_gene: TRBV27
d_gene: .
abundance: .
j_gene: TRBJ1-1
CDR3nt: TGTGCCAGCAGTTTAGCCCCCCGGGGGGAGACTGAAGCTTTCTTT
CDR3aa: CASSLAPRGETEAFF

v_gene: TRBV7-9
d_gene: TRBD2
abundance: once
j_gene: TRBJ2-7
CDR3nt: TGTGCCAGCAGCTTGGCCGGGACTAGCGGGAGGGCCTACGAGCAGTACTTC
CDR3aa: CASSLAGTSGRAYEQYF

v_gene: TRBV6-5
d_gene: .
abundance: .
j_gene: TRBJ1-3
CDR3nt: TGTGCCGCGGGGGTTTCTGGAAACACCATATATTTT
CDR3aa: CAAGVSGNTIYF

v_gene: TRBV5-1
d_gene: TRBD1
abundance: .
j_gene: TRBJ1-5
CDR3nt: TGCGCCAGCAGCCCAGGGACAGGGGGGTCCAATCAGCCCCAGAATTTT
CDR3aa: CASSPGTGGSNQPQNF

v_gene: TRBV29-1
d_gene: TRBD2
abundance: once
j_gene: TRBJ2-5
CDR3nt: TGCAGCGTCGAAATAGCGGGAGACGGATTGGAGACCCAGTACTTC
CDR3aa: CSVEIAGDGLETQYF

v_gene: TRBV30
d_gene: TRBD2
abundance: .
j_gene: TRBJ2-1
CDR3nt: TGTGCCTGGATTCCGGGACTAGCGGGAGGGCCCTCCTACAATGAGCAGTTCTTC
CDR3aa: CAWIPGLAGGPSYNEQFF

v_gene: TRBV28
d_gene: .
abundance: .
j_gene: TRBJ1-4
CDR3nt: TGTGCCAGCAGTTTCAGCCGACAGTTTAATGAAAAACTGTTTTTT
CDR3aa: CASSFSRQFNEKLFF

v_gene: TRBV4-3
d_gene: TRBD1
abundance: .
j_gene: TRBJ2-3
CDR3nt: TGCGCCAGCAGCCAAGATATCGGGACAGGACCCTTCACAGATACGCAGTATTTT
CDR3aa: CASSQDIGTGPFTDTQYF

v_gene: TRBV7-8
d_gene: .
abundance: .
j_gene: TRBJ2-2
CDR3nt: TGTGCCAGCGGCCAACTGGGGGCAGGGCGACCCTTAACCGGGGAGCTGTTTTTT
CDR3aa: CASGQLGAGRPLTGELFF

v_gene: TRBV2
d_gene: TRBD1
abundance: .
j_gene: TRBJ2-7
CDR3nt: TGTGCCAGCAGTGAAGTGGGGACAGGGTTACGCTCCTACGAGCAGTACTTC
CDR3aa: CASSEVGTGLRSYEQYF

v_gene: TRBV27
d_gene: TRBD1
abundance: .
j_gene: TRBJ1-5
CDR3nt: TGTGCCAGCAGTTTCAGGGGACAGGGAGGTCTGCCCCAGCATTTT
CDR3aa: CASSFRGQGGLPQHF

v_gene: TRBV29-1
d_gene: .
abundance: .
j_gene: TRBJ2-3
CDR3nt: TGCAGCGTTGAAGAGCACAGAAGCACAGATACGCAGTATTTT
CDR3aa: CSVEEHRSTDTQYF

v_gene: TRBV25-1
d_gene: TRBD1
abundance: once
j_gene: TRBJ1-5
CDR3nt: TGTGCCAGCAGTGAATCCGGGACAGATAATCAGCCCCAGCATTTT
CDR3aa: CASSESGTDNQPQHF

v_gene: TRBV16
d_gene: .
abundance: .
j_gene: TRBJ1-1
CDR3nt: TGTGCCAGCAGCCCACGACAGGAATTAACGAACACTGAAGCTTTCTTT
CDR3aa: CASSPRQELTNTEAFF

v_gene: TRBV7-3
d_gene: TRBD2
abundance: .
j_gene: TRBJ2-3
CDR3nt: TGTGCCAGCAGCGCCCGGACTAGCGCAGATACGCAGTATTTT
CDR3aa: CASSARTSADTQYF

v_gene: TRBV6-5
d_gene: TRBD2
abundance: .
j_gene: TRBJ2-7
CDR3nt: TGTGCCAGCAGCCGCGCCCGGGCGGGAGGGCCCGAGCAGTACTTC
CDR3aa: CASSRARAGGPEQYF

v_gene: TRBV15
d_gene: .
abundance: .
j_gene: TRBJ1-2
CDR3nt: TGTGCCACCAGCAGCAGGACTTGGAGCGGGTATGGCTACACCTTC
CDR3aa: CATSSRTWSGYGYTF

v_gene: TRBV18
d_gene: .
abundance: .
j_gene: TRBJ1-2
CDR3nt: TGTGCCAGCTCACCACTTACCCGGGATGGCTACACCTTC
CDR3aa: CASSPLTRDGYTF

v_gene: TRBV6-6
d_gene: .
abundance: .
j_gene: TRBJ1-1
CDR3nt: TGTGCCAGCCAAGGACAGCCGCGCACTGAAGCTTTCTTT
CDR3aa: CASQGQPRTEAFF

v_gene: TRBV10-3
d_gene: .
abundance: .
j_gene: TRBJ2-7
CDR3nt: TGTGCCATCAGTGGGACAGACTACGAGCAGTACTTC
CDR3aa: CAISGTDYEQYF

v_gene: TRBV18
d_gene: .
abundance: .
j_gene: TRBJ1-2
CDR3nt: TGTGCCAGCTCTCCCAAGCGCCGAGAAGCTAACTATGGCTACACCTTC
CDR3aa: CASSPKRREANYGYTF

v_gene: TRBV6-6
d_gene: .
abundance: .
j_gene: TRBJ1-4
CDR3nt: TGTGCCAGCAGCTACGACAGGTTGGGAAAACTGTTTTTT
CDR3aa: CASSYDRLGKLFF